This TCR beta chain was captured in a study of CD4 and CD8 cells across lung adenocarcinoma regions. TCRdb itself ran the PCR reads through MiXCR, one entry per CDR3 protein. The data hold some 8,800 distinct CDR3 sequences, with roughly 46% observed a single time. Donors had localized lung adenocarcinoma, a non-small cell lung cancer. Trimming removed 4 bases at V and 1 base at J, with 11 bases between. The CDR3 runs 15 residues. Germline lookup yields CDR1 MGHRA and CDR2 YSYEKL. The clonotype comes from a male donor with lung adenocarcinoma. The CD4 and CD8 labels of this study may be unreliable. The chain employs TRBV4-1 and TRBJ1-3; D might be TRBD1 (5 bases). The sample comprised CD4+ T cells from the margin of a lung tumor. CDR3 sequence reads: CASSLLGGSGNTIYF. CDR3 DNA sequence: TGCGCCAGCAGCCTCCTCGGGGGATCTGGAAACACCATATATTTT.